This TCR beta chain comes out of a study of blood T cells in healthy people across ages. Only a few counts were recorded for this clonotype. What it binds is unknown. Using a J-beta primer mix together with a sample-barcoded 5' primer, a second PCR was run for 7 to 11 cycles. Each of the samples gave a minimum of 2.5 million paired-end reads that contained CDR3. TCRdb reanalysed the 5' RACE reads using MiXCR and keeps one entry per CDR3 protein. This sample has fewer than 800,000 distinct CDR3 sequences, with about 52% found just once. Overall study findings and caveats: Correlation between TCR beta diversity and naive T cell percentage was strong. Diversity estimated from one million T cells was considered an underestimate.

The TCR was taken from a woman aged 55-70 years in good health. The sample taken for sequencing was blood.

This CDR3 is CASRPGGGGYEQYF. DNA of the CDR3: TGTGCCAGCAGACCTGGCGGGGGAGGTTATGAGCAGTACTTC. This chain connects TRBV7-2 to TRBJ2-7; 7 nucleotides align to TRBD2. Germline CDR1 is SGHTA and CDR2 is FQGNSA. The CDR3 extends over 14 amino acids. V lost 6 bases and J lost 7; bases outside the gene matches: 12.